This TCR beta chain comes out of a study of cytomegalovirus exposure and HLA in healthy donors. General study points: Diagnosis of cytomegalovirus status made by the classifier reportedly showed high specificity and sensitivity.

The J segment lost 4 bases and the V segment lost 2 bases, leaving 7 bases of the junction unmatched. Germline V gene lookup returns CDR1 KGHSH and CDR2 LQKENI. The CDR3 contains 15 residues. With regard to this clone: Its antigen is as yet unknown.

It was with 60 Vbeta and 13 Jbeta primers that the PCR ran. TCRdb's table, derived via immunoSEQ multiplex PCR, lists solely in-frame clones and lacks some. The sample includes approximately 200,000 clones, approximately 80% of them seen just once. The sample consisted of PBMCs. This receptor was obtained from a girl aged 2 to 9 in good health and CMV-seronegative. The chain recombines TRBV18 with TRBJ1-2; 7 bases are shared with TRBD1. The CDR3 bases are TGTGCCAGCTCACCAGAGGGACAGAATACCTATGGCTACACCTTC. Its translation is CASSPEGQNTYGYTF.